This TCR beta chain was documented in a study of identifying expanded T cells in peripheral blood. The study's findings and limits: Approximately two-week clone count variance significantly increased as total template count grew. Technical replicates showed around 1.3 changed clones; two weeks about 16.4; four weeks 19.

To note about this clone: Its antigen is as yet unknown.

The germline CDR1 and CDR2 sequences are LNHDA and SQIVND (reference sequence). This CDR3 comprises 14 residues. V gave up 9 bases and J gave up 0 bases, with 11 bases separating them. Method: immunoSEQ multiplex PCR; TCRdb's copy keeps in-frame clones and lacks some. The data contain some 100,000 clones, about 87% of them singletons. The genes are TRBV19 and TRBJ2-2, with a weak D call TRBD1 (6 bases). This receptor was identified in a person between 18 and 70 years old in good health. Input material: blood. This CDR3 is CASGGQTNTGELFF. CDR3 DNA: TGTGCCAGCGGAGGACAGACGAACACCGGGGAGCTGTTTTTT.